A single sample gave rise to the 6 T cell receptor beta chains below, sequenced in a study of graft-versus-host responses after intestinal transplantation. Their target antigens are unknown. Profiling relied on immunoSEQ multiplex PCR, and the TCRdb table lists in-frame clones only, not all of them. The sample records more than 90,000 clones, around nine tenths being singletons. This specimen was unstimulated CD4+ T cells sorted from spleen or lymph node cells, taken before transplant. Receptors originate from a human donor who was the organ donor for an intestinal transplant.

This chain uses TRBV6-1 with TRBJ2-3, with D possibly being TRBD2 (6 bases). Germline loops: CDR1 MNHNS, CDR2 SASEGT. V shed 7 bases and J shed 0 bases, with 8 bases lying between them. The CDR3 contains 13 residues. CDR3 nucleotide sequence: TGTGCCAGCACCCGGGGGAGCACAGATACGCAGTATTTT. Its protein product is CASTRGSTDTQYF.

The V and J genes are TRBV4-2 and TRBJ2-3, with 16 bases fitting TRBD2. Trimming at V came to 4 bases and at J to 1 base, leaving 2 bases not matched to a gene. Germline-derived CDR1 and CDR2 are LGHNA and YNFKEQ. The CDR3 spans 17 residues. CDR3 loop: CASSRGTSGRGTDTQYF. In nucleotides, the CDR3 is TGTGCCAGCAGCCGCGGGACTAGCGGGAGGGGCACAGATACGCAGTATTTT.

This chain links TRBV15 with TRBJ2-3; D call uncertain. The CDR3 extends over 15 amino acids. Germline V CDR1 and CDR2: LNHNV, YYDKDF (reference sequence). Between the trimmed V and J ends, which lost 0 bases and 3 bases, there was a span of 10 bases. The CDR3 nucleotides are TGTGCCACCAGCAGAGATTGGGCTTCGACAGATACGCAGTATTTT. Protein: CATSRDWASTDTQYF.

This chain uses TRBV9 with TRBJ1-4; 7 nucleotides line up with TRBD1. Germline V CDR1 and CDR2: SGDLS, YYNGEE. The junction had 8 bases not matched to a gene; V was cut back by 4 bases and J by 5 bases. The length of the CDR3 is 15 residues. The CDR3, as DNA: TGTGCCAGCAGCCATACGACAGGGACGAATGAAAAACTGTTTTTT. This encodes CASSHTTGTNEKLFF.

Here the CDR3 reads CASSVVAPGGTGELFF. CDR3 sequence (DNA): TGTGCCAGCAGCGTAGTGGCCCCAGGCGGAACCGGGGAGCTGTTTTTT. The chain combines TRBV9 with TRBJ2-2, with D unresolved. Germline assignment: CDR1 SGDLS and CDR2 YYNGEE. This CDR3 is built from 16 residues. V lost 0 bases, J lost 5 bases, and 14 bases lay in between.

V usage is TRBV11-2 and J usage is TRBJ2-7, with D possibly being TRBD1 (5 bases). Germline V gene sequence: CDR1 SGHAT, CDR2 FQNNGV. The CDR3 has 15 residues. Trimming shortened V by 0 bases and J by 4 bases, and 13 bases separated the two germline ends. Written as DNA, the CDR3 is TGTGCCAGCAGCTTAGATCAAGGACACTTTTACGAGCAGTACTTC. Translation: CASSLDQGHFYEQYF.